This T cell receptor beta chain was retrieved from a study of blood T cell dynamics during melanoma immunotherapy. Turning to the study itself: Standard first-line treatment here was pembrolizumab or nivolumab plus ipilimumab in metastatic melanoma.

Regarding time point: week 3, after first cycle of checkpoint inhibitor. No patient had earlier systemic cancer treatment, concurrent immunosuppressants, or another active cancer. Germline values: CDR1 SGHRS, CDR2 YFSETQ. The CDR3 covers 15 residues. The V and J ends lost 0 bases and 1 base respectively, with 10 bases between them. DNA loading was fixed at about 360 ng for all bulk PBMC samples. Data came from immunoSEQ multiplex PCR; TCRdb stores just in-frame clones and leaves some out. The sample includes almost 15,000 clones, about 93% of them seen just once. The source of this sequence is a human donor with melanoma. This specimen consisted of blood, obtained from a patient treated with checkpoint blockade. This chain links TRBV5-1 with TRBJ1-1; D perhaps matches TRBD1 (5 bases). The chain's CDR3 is CASSLGQFGNTEAFF. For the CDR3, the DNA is TGCGCCAGCAGCTTGGGACAGTTCGGGAACACTGAAGCTTTCTTT. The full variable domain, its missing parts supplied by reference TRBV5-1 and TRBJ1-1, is KAGVTQTPRYLIKTRGQQVTLSCSPISGHRSVSWYQQTPGQGLQFLFEYFSETQRNKGNFPGRFSGRQFSNSRSEMNVSTLELGDSALYLCASSLGQFGNTEAFFGQGTRLTVV.